This TCR beta chain appears in the sequencing data of a study of graft-versus-host responses after intestinal transplantation. Study overall: Multivisceral, liver-intestinal, or isolated intestinal grafts went to recipients. Among the recipients, all got anti-thymocyte globulin induction and then tacrolimus and steroids for approximately 3 years. Overall study results and limits: Researchers found GvH clones in recipient marrow, and some showed up first in ileum or blood.

The method was immunoSEQ multiplex PCR; TCRdb's version includes in-frame clones alone and lacks a portion of them. The sample records roughly 17,000 clones, around two fifths being singletons. Germline CDR1 GTSNPN, CDR2 SVGIG (reference sequence). There are 15 residues in the CDR3. Trimming removed 0 bases from V and 6 bases from J, with 14 bases in between. Plating of around 200,000 CFSE-labeled responder cells was done together with around 200,000 irradiated, violet-dye-labeled stimulator cells. The V call is TRBV30, the J call TRBJ2-2, with D possibly being TRBD2 (5 bases). The clonotype was recovered from a human patient who received an intestinal transplant. The sample here was alloreactive CD8+ T cells from a mixed lymphocyte reaction culture, taken before intestinal transplant. Subset noted: CFSE-low proliferating T cells sorted from roughly six-day pre-transplant mixed lymphocyte reaction (GvH or HvG direction). The CDR3 nucleotides read TGTGCCTGGAGTGTACACGGGGTGATTGCCGGGGAGCTGTTTTTT. Protein product: CAWSVHGVIAGELFF. The variable domain in full, completed from reference TRBV30 and TRBJ2-2, reads SQTIHQWPATLVQPVGSPLSLECTVEGTSNPNLYWYRQAAGRGLQLLFYSVGIGQISSEVPQNLSASRPQDRQFILSSKKLLLSDSGFYLCAWSVHGVIAGELFFGEGSRLTVL.